This T cell receptor (beta chain) appears in the sequencing data of a study of blood T cell repertoires in COVID-19. Overall study: Samples came from the United States, Italy and Spain, spanning acute and convalescent COVID-19.

Assay: immunoSEQ multiplex PCR; the TCRdb copy retains only in-frame clones and omits some. The data hold approximately 65,000 clones, with about 86% observed a single time. Trimming left V 4 bases short and J 1 base short, with 10 bases between. From germline, CDR1 is GTSNPN and CDR2 SVGIG (reference sequence). The CDR3 length is 13 residues. Sequencing was done on a sample of peripheral blood. The chain couples TRBV30 to TRBJ1-1; a possible D gene is TRBD1 (5 bases). The clonotype was recovered from a man over 45 with acute or convalescent COVID-19. For the CDR3, the DNA is TGTGCCTGGACAGGGCAGGGGAACACTGAAGCTTTCTTT. Amino acid sequence: CAWTGQGNTEAFF.